The rows below give T cell receptor beta chains drawn from one sample of a study of blood T cell repertoires in COVID-19. TCRdb keeps only in-frame clones here, not all; method: immunoSEQ multiplex PCR. This sample carries roughly 180,000 clones, 75% to 85% of them seen once, and the ten largest clones take roughly 11%. The sequencing sample was made of peripheral blood. Receptors originate from a woman aged 40-49 years with COVID-19, enrolled during active disease. CDR3s include the opening cysteine and the closing phenylalanine or tryptophan. The D gene is left open where the match is weak. Clone size is shown for a subset of rows, as once, few, many or a class of expanded clone.

D gene: TRBD1
CDR3 length: 15
J gene: TRBJ1-5
clone size: .
V gene: TRBV7-2
CDR3 DNA: TGTGCCAGCAGCCAAGGACAGGGCGGCAATCAGCCCCAGCATTTT
CDR3 protein: CASSQGQGGNQPQHF

D gene: TRBD1
CDR3 length: 13
J gene: TRBJ2-1
clone size: .
V gene: TRBV6-5
CDR3 DNA: TGTGCCAGCAGGCGGACAGGGCGGAATGAGCAGTTCTTC
CDR3 protein: CASRRTGRNEQFF

D gene: TRBD2
CDR3 length: 15
J gene: TRBJ2-3
clone size: .
V gene: TRBV7-9
CDR3 DNA: TGTGCCAGCAGCTTTGGTAGCGGGAGGTTGGATACGCAGTATTTT
CDR3 protein: CASSFGSGRLDTQYF

D gene: .
CDR3 length: 15
J gene: TRBJ1-3
clone size: .
V gene: TRBV30
CDR3 DNA: TGTGCCTGGGAAATAGGAGGCCTCTCTGGAAACACCATATATTTT
CDR3 protein: CAWEIGGLSGNTIYF

D gene: .
CDR3 length: 15
J gene: TRBJ2-3
clone size: .
V gene: TRBV7-9
CDR3 DNA: TGTGCCAGCAGCTCGCATAAGGACTTCACAGATACGCAGTATTTT
CDR3 protein: CASSSHKDFTDTQYF

D gene: .
CDR3 length: 15
J gene: TRBJ2-1
clone size: .
V gene: TRBV7-7
CDR3 DNA: TGTGCTAGCAGCTTAGACGGGGAACCCTACAATGAGCAGTTCTTC
CDR3 protein: CASSLDGEPYNEQFF

D gene: TRBD1
CDR3 length: 16
J gene: TRBJ2-4
clone size: once
V gene: TRBV4-2
CDR3 DNA: TGTGCCAGCAGCCCCTCCTTGACAGGGTTTCAAAACATTCAGTACTTC
CDR3 protein: CASSPSLTGFQNIQYF

D gene: .
CDR3 length: 13
J gene: TRBJ2-1
clone size: once
V gene: TRBV25-1
CDR3 DNA: TGTGCCAGCAGTGAACCCTATTACAATGAGCAGTTCTTC
CDR3 protein: CASSEPYYNEQFF

D gene: .
CDR3 length: 13
J gene: TRBJ1-1
clone size: .
V gene: TRBV7-3
CDR3 DNA: TGTGCCAGCAGCCTCCAGTCGAACACTGAAGCTTTCTTT
CDR3 protein: CASSLQSNTEAFF

D gene: .
CDR3 length: 14
J gene: TRBJ2-3
clone size: .
V gene: TRBV11-3
CDR3 DNA: TGTGCCAGCAGCCAGCGAGGGACACCTAATACGCAGTATTTT
CDR3 protein: CASSQRGTPNTQYF

D gene: TRBD2
CDR3 length: 16
J gene: TRBJ2-1
clone size: .
V gene: TRBV5-1
CDR3 DNA: TGCGCCAGCAGCTTGGAACTAGCGGGTACCTACAATGAGCAGTTCTTC
CDR3 protein: CASSLELAGTYNEQFF

D gene: TRBD1
CDR3 length: 18
J gene: TRBJ2-5
clone size: .
V gene: TRBV4-1
CDR3 DNA: TGCGCCAGCAGCCAAACGGTGGCCGGGACAGGGGGCTTTAGGACCCAGTACTTC
CDR3 protein: CASSQTVAGTGGFRTQYF

D gene: TRBD1
CDR3 length: 13
J gene: TRBJ1-1
clone size: .
V gene: TRBV10-2
CDR3 DNA: TGCGCCAGCAGCCTTACAGGGGACACTGAAGCTTTCTTT
CDR3 protein: CASSLTGDTEAFF

D gene: TRBD2
CDR3 length: 14
J gene: TRBJ2-1
clone size: .
V gene: TRBV19
CDR3 DNA: TGTGCCAGTAGTAAATTAGCGGGCTACAATGAGCAGTTCTTC
CDR3 protein: CASSKLAGYNEQFF

D gene: TRBD2
CDR3 length: 15
J gene: TRBJ2-2
clone size: .
V gene: TRBV7-3
CDR3 DNA: TGTGCCAGCAGCTGGGGACTAGGGAACACCGGGGAGCTGTTTTTT
CDR3 protein: CASSWGLGNTGELFF

D gene: .
CDR3 length: 14
J gene: TRBJ2-1
clone size: few
V gene: TRBV11-2
CDR3 DNA: TGTGCCAGCAGCAACAGGGCCGCATACAATGAGCAGTTCTTC
CDR3 protein: CASSNRAAYNEQFF

D gene: TRBD1
CDR3 length: 12
J gene: TRBJ1-1
clone size: .
V gene: TRBV13
CDR3 DNA: TGTGCCAGTGGGACAGTCAACACTGAAGCTTTCTTT
CDR3 protein: CASGTVNTEAFF

D gene: .
CDR3 length: 11
J gene: TRBJ2-1
clone size: .
V gene: TRBV24-1
CDR3 DNA: TGTGCCACCAGTGTCGGGAATGAGCAGTTCTTC
CDR3 protein: CATSVGNEQFF

D gene: TRBD1
CDR3 length: 11
J gene: TRBJ1-2
clone size: .
V gene: TRBV20-1
CDR3 DNA: TGCAGTGCTGCAGCACAGGGGTGCTACACCTTC
CDR3 protein: CSAAAQGCYTF

D gene: TRBD2
CDR3 length: 16
J gene: TRBJ2-2
clone size: .
V gene: TRBV28
CDR3 DNA: TGTGCCAGCAGGGCTAGCGGGAGAGCGAACACCGGGGAGCTGTTTTTT
CDR3 protein: CASRASGRANTGELFF

D gene: TRBD1
CDR3 length: 12
J gene: TRBJ1-2
clone size: .
V gene: TRBV2
CDR3 DNA: TGTGCCAGCAGAGGAGGGGGCCGTGGCTACACCTTC
CDR3 protein: CASRGGGRGYTF

D gene: TRBD1
CDR3 length: 15
J gene: TRBJ1-5
clone size: .
V gene: TRBV6-1
CDR3 DNA: TGTGCCAGCAGTGAAAGGGGACAGAGCAATCAGCCCCAGCATTTT
CDR3 protein: CASSERGQSNQPQHF

D gene: TRBD1
CDR3 length: 19
J gene: TRBJ1-5
clone size: .
V gene: TRBV27
CDR3 DNA: TGTGCCAGCTCCCTAACGACAGGGGCTTCAAGGGGTAGCAATCAGCCCCAGCATTTT
CDR3 protein: CASSLTTGASRGSNQPQHF

D gene: TRBD2
CDR3 length: 17
J gene: TRBJ2-5
clone size: .
V gene: TRBV9
CDR3 DNA: TGTGCCAGCAGCGAGTCACTAGCGGGGGGGATCCAAGAGACCCAGTACTTC
CDR3 protein: CASSESLAGGIQETQYF

D gene: TRBD1
CDR3 length: 15
J gene: TRBJ2-7
clone size: .
V gene: TRBV11-1
CDR3 DNA: TGTGCCAGCAGCTTAGCCCAGGGGGTCCCCTACGAGCAGTACTTC
CDR3 protein: CASSLAQGVPYEQYF

D gene: .
CDR3 length: 15
J gene: TRBJ2-1
clone size: few
V gene: TRBV6-4
CDR3 DNA: TGTGCCAGCAGTGACTCTAGCGCCGCCTACAATGAGCAGTTCTTC
CDR3 protein: CASSDSSAAYNEQFF

D gene: TRBD2
CDR3 length: 14
J gene: TRBJ2-1
clone size: .
V gene: TRBV27
CDR3 DNA: TGTGCCAGCAGTAGCGGGAGGGCCTACAATGAGCAGTTCTTC
CDR3 protein: CASSSGRAYNEQFF

D gene: TRBD1
CDR3 length: 17
J gene: TRBJ2-5
clone size: .
V gene: TRBV7-8
CDR3 DNA: TGTGCCAGCAGCACCTGGGACAGGGTGGTGCTAAATGAGACCCAGTACTTC
CDR3 protein: CASSTWDRVVLNETQYF

D gene: TRBD2
CDR3 length: 19
J gene: TRBJ2-1
clone size: .
V gene: TRBV9
CDR3 DNA: TGTGCCAGCAGCGGAGAGGGACTAGCGGGGGTGAACTCCTACAATGAGCAGTTCTTC
CDR3 protein: CASSGEGLAGVNSYNEQFF

D gene: .
CDR3 length: 14
J gene: TRBJ2-3
clone size: .
V gene: TRBV19
CDR3 DNA: TGTGCCAGTAGTATTGATGGGGGCGTGGATACGCAGTATTTT
CDR3 protein: CASSIDGGVDTQYF

D gene: .
CDR3 length: 16
J gene: TRBJ2-3
clone size: .
V gene: TRBV5-1
CDR3 DNA: TGCGCCAGCAGCTACAGGGTTCCCCCCCCCACAGATACGCAGTATTTT
CDR3 protein: CASSYRVPPPTDTQYF

D gene: .
CDR3 length: 14
J gene: TRBJ2-7
clone size: .
V gene: TRBV5-1
CDR3 DNA: TGCGCCAGCAGCCCCCGGTTAGACTCCTACGAGCAGTACTTC
CDR3 protein: CASSPRLDSYEQYF

D gene: TRBD1
CDR3 length: 16
J gene: TRBJ1-2
clone size: .
V gene: TRBV6-5
CDR3 DNA: TGTGCCAGCAGTTCCTACGACGGACAGGGTTACTATGGCTACACCTTC
CDR3 protein: CASSSYDGQGYYGYTF

D gene: .
CDR3 length: 14
J gene: TRBJ2-2
clone size: once
V gene: TRBV7-3
CDR3 DNA: TGTGCCAGCAGCTTACACATGAACACCGGGGAGCTGTTTTTT
CDR3 protein: CASSLHMNTGELFF

D gene: TRBD2
CDR3 length: 15
J gene: TRBJ2-1
clone size: .
V gene: TRBV5-4
CDR3 DNA: TGTGCCAGCGCTCCCGGGGGACTAGCTTCATATGAGCAGTTCTTC
CDR3 protein: CASAPGGLASYEQFF